This TCR beta chain was sequenced during a study of OX40 agonist ivuxolimab in advanced cancers. Sequenced by immunoSEQ multiplex PCR; TCRdb stores in-frame clones only, minus some. The table records 39,000 or so clones, about 90% of them present only once. The CDR3 length is 14 residues. The germline gives CDR1 SGDLS, CDR2 YYNGEE. With 0 bases removed from V and 0 bases from J, the gap between germline ends came to 4 bases. The genes are TRBV9 and TRBJ1-5; D remains unclear. This TCR derives from an adult with an advanced solid tumor such as melanoma, head and neck, liver or kidney cancer. Sequences were derived from CD4+ or CD8+ T cells sorted from blood, sampled in a trial of the OX40 agonist ivuxolimab. The CDR3 DNA follows: TGTGCCAGCAGCGTAGGAAATAGCAATCAGCCCCAGCATTTT. It codes for CASSVGNSNQPQHF.